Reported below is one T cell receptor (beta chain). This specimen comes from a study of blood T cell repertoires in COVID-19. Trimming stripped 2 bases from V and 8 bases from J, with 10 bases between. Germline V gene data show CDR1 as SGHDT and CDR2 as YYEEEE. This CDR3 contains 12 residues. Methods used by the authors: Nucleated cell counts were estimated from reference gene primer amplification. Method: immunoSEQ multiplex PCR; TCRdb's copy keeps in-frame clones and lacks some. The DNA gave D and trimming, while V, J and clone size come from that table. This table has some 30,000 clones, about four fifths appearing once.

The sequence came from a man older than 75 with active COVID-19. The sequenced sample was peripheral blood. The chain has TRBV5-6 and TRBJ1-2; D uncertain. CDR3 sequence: CASSFSGLGYTF. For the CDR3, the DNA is TGTGCCAGCAGCTTTTCCGGGTTGGGCTACACCTTC.